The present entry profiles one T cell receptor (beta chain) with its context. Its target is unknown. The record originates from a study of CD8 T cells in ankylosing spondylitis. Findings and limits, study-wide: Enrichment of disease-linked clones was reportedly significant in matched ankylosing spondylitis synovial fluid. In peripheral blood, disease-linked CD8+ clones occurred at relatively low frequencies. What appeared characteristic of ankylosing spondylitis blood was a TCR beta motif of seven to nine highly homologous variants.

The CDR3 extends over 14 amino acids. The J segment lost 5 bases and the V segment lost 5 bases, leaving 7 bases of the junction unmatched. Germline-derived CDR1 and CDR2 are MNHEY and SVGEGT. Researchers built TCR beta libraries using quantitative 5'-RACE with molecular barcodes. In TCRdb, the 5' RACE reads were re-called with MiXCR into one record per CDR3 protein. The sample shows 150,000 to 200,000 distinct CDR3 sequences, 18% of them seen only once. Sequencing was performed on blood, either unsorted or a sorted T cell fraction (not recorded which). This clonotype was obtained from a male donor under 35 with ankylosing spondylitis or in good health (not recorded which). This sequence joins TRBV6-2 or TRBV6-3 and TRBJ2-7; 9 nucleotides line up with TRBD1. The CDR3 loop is CASSNGGQGHEQYF. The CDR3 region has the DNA TGTGCCAGCAGTAACGGGGGACAGGGCCACGAGCAGTACTTC.